A selection of T cell receptor beta chains follows, all from one sample in a study of Graves' ophthalmopathy and Graves' hyperthyroidism. One entry per CDR3 protein, called by TCRdb with MiXCR from the multiplex PCR reads. The top ten hold about 10% of the sample, which has roughly 500,000 distinct CDR3 sequences, roughly 14% seen once. Sample: blood. The receptor set was obtained from a woman in her twenties or thirties with Graves' ophthalmopathy. Each CDR3 is given with its conserved first and last residue. D genes are given only for firm matches. Size is stated for part of the rows, as once, few or many counts, or as a class when the clone is expanded.

d_call j_call clone_size v_call cdr3_nt cdr3_aa
TRBD1 TRBJ2-5 - TRBV6-1 TGTGCCAGCACCCTGGGACAGGCCCAAGAGACCCAGTACTTC CASTLGQAQETQYF
- TRBJ2-2 many TRBV15 TGTGCCACCAGCAGATCCAACCACAGGGACGTAAGCGGGGAGCTGTTTTTT CATSRSNHRDVSGELFF
TRBD1 TRBJ1-1 many TRBV7-9 TGTGCCAGCAGCGGCAGACAGGGGTATATGGCTGAAGCTTTCTTT CASSGRQGYMAEAFF
TRBD1 TRBJ1-5 few TRBV12-3/TRBV12-4 TGTGCCAGCAGTATCAGGGGGGTTAGCAATCAGCCCCAGCATTTT CASSIRGVSNQPQHF
- TRBJ2-7 many TRBV13 TGTGCCAGCAGCTCTTGGACCCTTTCGCCCCAAAACTACGAGCAGTACTTC CASSSWTLSPQNYEQYF
- TRBJ1-5 many TRBV10-1 TGCGCCAGCAGTGCGCCAACTGATACAGACATCGGCAATCAGCCCCAGCATTTT CASSAPTDTDIGNQPQHF
- TRBJ2-5 - TRBV6-5 TGTGCCAGCAGTTTGTTTCCTGTACGGTTACAAGAGACCCAGTACTTC CASSLFPVRLQETQYF
TRBD2 TRBJ2-2 few TRBV5-6 TGTGCCAGCAGCTTGCCAGCGGGGGGCTTTACCACCGGGGAGCTGTTTTTT CASSLPAGGFTTGELFF
- TRBJ1-3 many TRBV6-1 TGTGCCAGCAGTGAATGGGAACAGATCTCTGGAAACACCATATATTTT CASSEWEQISGNTIYF
- TRBJ1-1 many TRBV19 TGTGCCAGTAGTATTCGGGTCTTAAGGGGTATGAACACTGAAGCTTTCTTT CASSIRVLRGMNTEAFF
TRBD1 TRBJ2-1 many TRBV5-6 TGTGCCAGCAGCTTGGAGGGGGCCCTTCCCTATGAGCAGTTCTTC CASSLEGALPYEQFF
- TRBJ1-2 - TRBV6-1 TGTGCCAGCGCCAGGGGAAAAGGCTACACCTTC CASARGKGYTF
- TRBJ1-1 many TRBV20-1 TGCAGTGCTAGAGAGGCAGGGACGATGCACACTGAAGCTTTCTTT CSAREAGTMHTEAFF
TRBD1 TRBJ1-1 many TRBV12-5 TGTGCTAGTGGTTCCTACAGGGGGAACACTGAAGCTTTCTTT CASGSYRGNTEAFF
- TRBJ2-5 many TRBV2 TGTGCCAGCAGCCCGTTCCAGGGGAGGGGAACGACCCAGTACTTC CASSPFQGRGTTQYF
- TRBJ2-7 many TRBV20-1 TGCAGTGCTAGAGATCAGGGGGGGAGCTACGAGCAGTACTTC CSARDQGGSYEQYF
- TRBJ2-7 many TRBV29-1 TGCAGCGTTGAACAGGCCTACGAGCAGTACTTC CSVEQAYEQYF
- TRBJ2-6 - TRBV18 TGTGCCAGCTCACCACCGGGTTCTGGGGCCAACGTCCTGACTTTC CASSPPGSGANVLTF
- TRBJ2-2 many TRBV20-1 TGCAGTGTCCCTCGTGACAGTGCAACTTTGGGCACCGGGGAGCTGTTTTTT CSVPRDSATLGTGELFF
- TRBJ2-5 many TRBV6-5 TGTGCCAGCACCAGAAATAAGGGTGGGACCCAGTACTTC CASTRNKGGTQYF
TRBD1 TRBJ1-5 many TRBV12-3/TRBV12-4 TGTGCCAGTATGGGACAGTTTAATCAGCCCCAGCATTTT CASMGQFNQPQHF
TRBD2 TRBJ2-5 many TRBV5-1 TGCGCCAGCAGCTTAGGGGCTAGCGGGATGGAGACCCAGTACTTC CASSLGASGMETQYF
- TRBJ2-5 many TRBV20-1 TGCAGTGCTAGAGTCCCCAGAATGGAGACCCAGTACTTC CSARVPRMETQYF
- TRBJ1-1 few TRBV6-2/TRBV6-3 TGTGCCAGCACTATGGGAATGAACACTGAAGCTTTCTTT CASTMGMNTEAFF
TRBD1 TRBJ1-5 many TRBV12-3/TRBV12-4 TGTGCCAGCAGAAAGACAGGGATCAACATGCAGCCCCAGCATTTT CASRKTGINMQPQHF
- TRBJ2-7 many TRBV19 TGTGCCAGTAGTGAAGGGCTAAACCCCTTCTACGAGCAGTACTTC CASSEGLNPFYEQYF
- TRBJ2-5 - TRBV7-8 TGTGCCAGCAGCACCCCCAGGGGTAGAGAGACCCAGTACTTC CASSTPRGRETQYF